This TCR beta chain was recorded in a study of CXCR3-negative and CXCR3-positive naive CD8 T cells. About this clonotype: Its antigen remains unidentified.

Study results and caveats: Most assays were run on fresh PBMCs (CXCR3 expression partially decreased after cryopreservation). Naive subsets had comparable surface CD5, so TRB CDR3 properties gauged TCR strength. The TRB CDR3s that CXCR3-positive naive cells carried were more hydrophobic than those of CXCR3-negative naive cells.

Germline V gives CDR1 SEHNR, CDR2 FQNEAQ (reference sequence). The CDR3 is 15 residues long. UMI-tagged TRB cDNA libraries were built via 5' RACE. Each CDR3 protein gets one entry in TCRdb, which reprocessed the 5' RACE reads and gives no DNA. Its table records 130,000 to 150,000 distinct CDR3 sequences. The chain recombines TRBV7-9 with TRBJ2-1; as DNA is missing, the TRBD2 call by TCRdb cannot be tested. Sequenced material: naive CXCR3+ CD8+ T cells from blood. Described subset: CD45RO-CCR7+CD27+CD95- naive CD8+ T cells expressing CXCR3 (TNR3+). The source is a human donor in good health. Some clones in this sample may be carry-over from other donors' samples. The CDR3: CASSPRLAEYNEQFF.